These T cell receptor beta chains were read from a single sample in a study of blood T cell repertoires in COVID-19. The assay was immunoSEQ multiplex PCR, and TCRdb's table has in-frame clones only and misses some. Found here are fewer than 300,000 clones, around 83% of them singletons; the top ten hold roughly 5.8%. Sequenced sample: peripheral blood. These receptors came from a man of 80 years or more with acute or convalescent COVID-19. Both conserved end residues are part of each CDR3. The order of the fields is J gene, D gene, clone size, V gene, CDR3 DNA, CDR3 protein. A D gene is named only where the DNA matches it firmly. The size of a clone is reported for some rows only, either as once, few or many, or as a class for expanded clones.

j_call: TRBJ2-7
d_call: TRBD1
clone_size: .
v_call: TRBV5-1
cdr3_nt: TGCGCCAGCAGCCGACGGACCGGGACAGGGAACCACGAGCAGTACTTC
cdr3_aa: CASSRRTGTGNHEQYF

j_call: TRBJ2-3
d_call: TRBD2
clone_size: .
v_call: TRBV7-8
cdr3_nt: TGTGCCAGCAGCCCTACTAGGACTAGCGGGAGTGCAGATACGCAGTATTTT
cdr3_aa: CASSPTRTSGSADTQYF

j_call: TRBJ2-7
d_call: TRBD2
clone_size: few
v_call: TRBV6-6
cdr3_nt: TGTGCCAGCAGTCCGGGACTAGCGGGACCGAGCTCCTACGAGCAGTACTTC
cdr3_aa: CASSPGLAGPSSYEQYF

j_call: TRBJ1-1
d_call: .
clone_size: .
v_call: TRBV6-5
cdr3_nt: TGTGCCAGCAGGGTGACAGTTGTGAACACTGAAGCTTTCTTT
cdr3_aa: CASRVTVVNTEAFF

j_call: TRBJ2-1
d_call: TRBD1
clone_size: few
v_call: TRBV27
cdr3_nt: TGTGCCAGCAGACCGGGACAGGGGCCGGATGAGCAGTTCTTC
cdr3_aa: CASRPGQGPDEQFF

j_call: TRBJ2-7
d_call: TRBD1
clone_size: .
v_call: TRBV6-1
cdr3_nt: TGTGCCAGCAGTGAACTTGGGACAGGGTTCTACGAGCAGTACTTC
cdr3_aa: CASSELGTGFYEQYF

j_call: TRBJ1-5
d_call: TRBD1
clone_size: few
v_call: TRBV28
cdr3_nt: TGTGCCAGCAGCTCACGACAGGGGGCGAGGATTGGTCCCCAGCATTTT
cdr3_aa: CASSSRQGARIGPQHF

j_call: TRBJ1-3
d_call: .
clone_size: once
v_call: TRBV19
cdr3_nt: TGTGCCAGTAGTCCCGACAGTATCTACAACTCTGGAAACACCATATATTTT
cdr3_aa: CASSPDSIYNSGNTIYF

j_call: TRBJ2-3
d_call: TRBD2
clone_size: once
v_call: TRBV5-1
cdr3_nt: TGCGCCAGCAGCTTCGCGTGGGAGGGCCAGAACACAGATACGCAGTATTTT
cdr3_aa: CASSFAWEGQNTDTQYF

j_call: TRBJ2-3
d_call: .
clone_size: few
v_call: TRBV28
cdr3_nt: TGTGCCAGCAGCCTTAATGGGGGCTCCACAGATACGCAGTATTTT
cdr3_aa: CASSLNGGSTDTQYF

j_call: TRBJ1-3
d_call: .
clone_size: .
v_call: TRBV4-2
cdr3_nt: TGTGCCAGCAGCCAACCCCACGGGGGGTCAGGGAGGCCCTCTGGAAACACCATATATTTT
cdr3_aa: CASSQPHGGSGRPSGNTIYF

j_call: TRBJ2-2
d_call: .
clone_size: few
v_call: TRBV7-3
cdr3_nt: TGTGCCAGCAGCCTAAACACCGGGGAGCTGTTTTTT
cdr3_aa: CASSLNTGELFF

j_call: TRBJ1-6
d_call: TRBD1
clone_size: .
v_call: TRBV10-3
cdr3_nt: TGTGCCATCAGTGGAACAGGGGGCCGTTCACCCCTCCACTTT
cdr3_aa: CAISGTGGRSPLHF

j_call: TRBJ1-1
d_call: .
clone_size: once
v_call: TRBV20-1
cdr3_nt: TGCAGTGCCTACTTACTTACTGAAGCTTTCTTT
cdr3_aa: CSAYLLTEAFF

j_call: TRBJ1-6
d_call: .
clone_size: .
v_call: TRBV10-3
cdr3_nt: TGTGCCATCTCCGGACAGTTCAATTCACCCCTCCACTTT
cdr3_aa: CAISGQFNSPLHF

j_call: TRBJ2-1
d_call: .
clone_size: .
v_call: TRBV5-1
cdr3_nt: TGCGCCAGCAGCCTGGCTCCCGGGGGCTACAATGAGCAGTTCTTC
cdr3_aa: CASSLAPGGYNEQFF

j_call: TRBJ2-5
d_call: .
clone_size: .
v_call: TRBV28
cdr3_nt: TGTGCCAGCAGTTTTCCGACAGGACGCTCGATTAGAGAGACCCAGTACTTC
cdr3_aa: CASSFPTGRSIRETQYF

j_call: TRBJ1-5
d_call: .
clone_size: .
v_call: TRBV28
cdr3_nt: TGTGCCAGCGATGTCCCCGGAACAGGTCCCGTGCCCCAGCATTTT
cdr3_aa: CASDVPGTGPVPQHF

j_call: TRBJ1-5
d_call: TRBD1
clone_size: few
v_call: TRBV27
cdr3_nt: TGTGCCAGCAGAGCGCAGGGGGCAGGCAATCAGCCCCAGCATTTT
cdr3_aa: CASRAQGAGNQPQHF

j_call: TRBJ2-1
d_call: TRBD1
clone_size: .
v_call: TRBV19
cdr3_nt: TGTGCCAGTAGTATAAGACAGGGTGGTGGTGAGCAGTTCTTC
cdr3_aa: CASSIRQGGGEQFF

j_call: TRBJ2-1
d_call: .
clone_size: once
v_call: TRBV3-1/TRBV3-2
cdr3_nt: TGTGCCAGCAGCCAGGGCCTGGGGAGGTCTTACAATGAGCAGTTCTTC
cdr3_aa: CASSQGLGRSYNEQFF

j_call: TRBJ1-3
d_call: TRBD1
clone_size: .
v_call: TRBV25-1
cdr3_nt: TGTGCCAGCAGTGAAATAGGGACAGCCTCTGGAAACACCATATATTTT
cdr3_aa: CASSEIGTASGNTIYF

j_call: TRBJ2-7
d_call: TRBD2
clone_size: .
v_call: TRBV28
cdr3_nt: TGTGCCAGCAGTTTATCTTTGGGACTAGCGGGAGGCCGCGAGCAGTACTTC
cdr3_aa: CASSLSLGLAGGREQYF

j_call: TRBJ2-7
d_call: TRBD2
clone_size: few
v_call: TRBV7-7
cdr3_nt: TGTGCCAGCAGCCCGGCGGTAGCGGGGGAGCAGTACTTC
cdr3_aa: CASSPAVAGEQYF

j_call: TRBJ2-1
d_call: .
clone_size: .
v_call: TRBV5-1
cdr3_nt: TGCGCCAGCAGCGGGGGCTTTGAGCAGTTCTTC
cdr3_aa: CASSGGFEQFF

j_call: TRBJ1-2
d_call: .
clone_size: .
v_call: TRBV7-9
cdr3_nt: TGTGCCAGCAGCCTGTGGACATCAGCTAACTATGGCTACACCTTC
cdr3_aa: CASSLWTSANYGYTF

j_call: TRBJ2-1
d_call: TRBD2
clone_size: .
v_call: TRBV5-1
cdr3_nt: TGCGCCAGCACACAATCCGGGACTAGCGGTTACAATGAGCAGTTCTTC
cdr3_aa: CASTQSGTSGYNEQFF

j_call: TRBJ2-7
d_call: TRBD1
clone_size: .
v_call: TRBV19
cdr3_nt: TGTGCCAGTAGTCCACGCGGACAGGGATCCTACGAGCAGTACTTC
cdr3_aa: CASSPRGQGSYEQYF

j_call: TRBJ2-5
d_call: TRBD2
clone_size: once
v_call: TRBV27
cdr3_nt: TGTGCCAGCAGTCGGGGGGGGGAAGAGACCCAGTACTTC
cdr3_aa: CASSRGGEETQYF

j_call: TRBJ2-1
d_call: TRBD2
clone_size: .
v_call: TRBV9
cdr3_nt: TGTGCCAGCAGCGTAGAACTAGCGGGAGCCTACCACAATGAGCAGTTCTTC
cdr3_aa: CASSVELAGAYHNEQFF

j_call: TRBJ2-1
d_call: TRBD2
clone_size: few
v_call: TRBV5-1
cdr3_nt: TGCGCCAGCAGCTTTAATCCGGGACTAGCGGCCAGGGAGCAGTTCTTC
cdr3_aa: CASSFNPGLAAREQFF

j_call: TRBJ2-3
d_call: .
clone_size: .
v_call: TRBV21-1
cdr3_nt: TGTGCCAGCAGCAAATTGGAGATCTACTTTTTTAGCACAGATACGCAGTATTTT
cdr3_aa: CASSKLEIYFFSTDTQYF

j_call: TRBJ2-1
d_call: .
clone_size: once
v_call: TRBV28
cdr3_nt: TGTGCCAGCATGGGCCTTGGTAGCGAGTCCTACAATGAGCAGTTCTTC
cdr3_aa: CASMGLGSESYNEQFF